This T cell receptor beta chain originates from a study of blood T cell repertoires in COVID-19. As for the study in general: Samples taken during acute and convalescent COVID-19 were collected in the United States, Italy and Spain. PBMCs, B-cell-depleted T cells, or T cells provided the cDNA or gDNA that made up the material.

In the authors' workflow: Reference gene primers were amplified, and this amplification served to estimate nucleated cell counts. Profiling relied on immunoSEQ multiplex PCR, and the TCRdb table lists in-frame clones only, not all of them. V and J calls plus clone size are reproduced from that table; the DNA served to infer D and trimming. The table lists roughly 140,000 clones, roughly 80% of them singletons. The germline CDR1 and CDR2 sequences are SGHDN and FVKESK. CDR3 length: 17 amino acids. V lost 4 bases to trimming and J lost 0 bases; unmatched junction nucleotides: 11. The rearrangement joins TRBV14 to TRBJ1-1, with 7 bases aligning to TRBD1. Material for sequencing was peripheral blood. The TCR comes from a human donor in a cohort sampled during active COVID-19. This CDR3 reads CASSPTPSTGVNTEAFF. The CDR3 DNA sequence: TGTGCCAGCAGCCCGACCCCGTCTACAGGGGTGAACACTGAAGCTTTCTTT.